This entry concerns a single T cell receptor (beta chain). The sample originates from a study of blood T cell repertoires in COVID-19. Study in general: The analysed material was cDNA or gDNA that came from T cells, B-cell-depleted T cells, or PBMCs.

Trimming removed 2 bases from V and 1 base from J; junction bases left unmatched: 7. Germline CDR1 is MDHEN and CDR2 is SYDVKM. The CDR3 is 16 residues long. Only in-frame clones appear in the TCRdb table, and some are missing; sequencing was by immunoSEQ multiplex PCR. Of about 100,000 clones listed, about 91% are singletons. The chain couples TRBV28 to TRBJ1-2; 7 positions agree with TRBD1. The source material was peripheral blood. This clonotype was obtained from a human donor with active COVID-19. The donor label of this sample is uncertain. CDR3 bases: TGTGCCAGCAGTTTACATCAGGGGGAAGGTAACTATGGCTACACCTTC. Translation: CASSLHQGEGNYGYTF.